The following is a T cell receptor (beta chain) sequence with its context. The data were obtained in a study of blood T cell repertoires in COVID-19. As for the study in general: Collection of acute and convalescent COVID-19 samples took place in the United States, Italy and Spain. T cells, B-cell-depleted T cells, or PBMCs supplied cDNA or gDNA.

The CDR3 is 15 residues long. V gave up 5 bases and J gave up 5 bases; unmatched junction bases: 5. The germline V gene encodes CDR1 MNHEY and CDR2 SVGAGI. In the original processing: Amplifying reference gene primers gave estimates of nucleated cell counts. Produced via immunoSEQ multiplex PCR; TCRdb's table is partial and in-frame only. The V and J calls and clone size come from that table; D and trimming were worked out from the DNA. The data contain fewer than 300,000 clones, 80% to 85% of them singletons. The rearrangement joins TRBV6-5 to TRBJ1-6, with 8 nucleotides matching TRBD1. This receptor was obtained from a woman aged 55-70 years with active or convalescent COVID-19. Sequenced sample: peripheral blood. DNA for the CDR3: TGTGCCAGCAGTCGACAGGGGTTAAATAATTCACCCCTCCACTTT. Its protein is CASSRQGLNNSPLHF.